The 19 T cell receptor beta chains presented below share a single source sample, sequenced in a study of blood T cell repertoires in COVID-19. Assay used: immunoSEQ multiplex PCR; TCRdb lists only in-frame clones, some missing. Of 130,000 to 150,000 clones in the sample, 88% were seen once. Sequencing was done on a sample of peripheral blood. The receptors were sampled from a human donor in a cohort sampled during active COVID-19.

The chain has TRBV19 and TRBJ2-3; 7 positions match TRBD1. The CDR3 runs to 15 residues. After removal of 0 bases from V and 0 bases from J, the junction contained 0 bases not matched to a gene. Germline CDR1 is LNHDA and CDR2 is SQIVND (reference sequence). As DNA, the CDR3 is TGTGCCAGTAGTATAGACAGGGGGAGCACAGATACGCAGTATTTT. It yields the protein CASSIDRGSTDTQYF.

The chain is built from TRBV6-5 and TRBJ1-6, with 7 nucleotides matching TRBD1. The junction had 3 bases not matched to a gene; V was cut back by 7 bases and J by 3 bases. The CDR3 sequence is 14 residues long. CDR1 is MNHEY, CDR2 SVGAGI, per germline. The CDR3, as DNA: TGTGCCAGCACCCGGGACAGCTATAATTCACCCCTCCACTTT. Its translation is CASTRDSYNSPLHF.

The table lists this clone with a count of one. The V and J genes are TRBV4-1 and TRBJ1-1; D gene ambiguous. Between the trimmed V and J ends, which lost 1 base and 8 bases, there was a span of 14 bases. This CDR3 spans 14 amino acids. In germline, CDR1 is MGHRA, CDR2 YSYEKL. In nucleotides, the CDR3 is TGCGCCAGCAGCCAAGCCTATTTGGCGGAGGAAGCTTTCTTT. Protein product: CASSQAYLAEEAFF.

This chain uses TRBV7-2 with TRBJ2-5; TRBD2 matches 10 bases. V was pared by 3 bases and J by 1 base, with 11 bases of the junction left unmatched. The CDR3 sequence is 18 residues long. CDR1 and CDR2 (germline): SGHTA, FQGNSA. This CDR3 is CASSFKSGGDIVQETQYF. The DNA of the CDR3 is TGTGCCAGCAGCTTTAAAAGCGGGGGGGACATCGTCCAAGAGACCCAGTACTTC.

CDR3 residues: CASSPVRQGAWEQYF. CDR3 DNA: TGTGCCAGTAGTCCGGTCCGACAGGGGGCTTGGGAGCAGTACTTC. This chain links TRBV19 with TRBJ2-7; 10 bases line up with TRBD1. The CDR3 extends over 15 amino acids. The germline V gene encodes CDR1 LNHDA and CDR2 SQIVND (reference sequence). After removal of 5 bases from V and 7 bases from J, the junction contained 11 bases not matched to a gene.

The V and J genes are TRBV7-9 and TRBJ1-4, with TRBD1 matching 11 bases. Germline values: CDR1 SEHNR, CDR2 FQNEAQ (reference sequence). The CDR3 is 15 residues long. V trimming: 5 bases; J trimming: 5 bases; junction bases outside the gene matches: 4. The CDR3 nucleotides are TGTGCCAGCAGCCAAGGGACAGGGGGGAATGAAAAACTGTTTTTT. This gives the protein CASSQGTGGNEKLFF.

The chain joins TRBV28 to TRBJ2-3; no firm D call. The CDR3 has 13 residues. CDR1 and CDR2 from the germline V gene are MDHEN and SYDVKM. The germline V and J ends were trimmed by 2 bases and 3 bases, with 6 bases remaining between them. The CDR3 nucleotides are TGTGCCAGCAGTTTAGAACAGACAGATACGCAGTATTTT. Its translation: CASSLEQTDTQYF.

V and J are TRBV19 and TRBJ2-2; possible D gene TRBD1, 6 bases. V lost 1 base to trimming and J lost 4 bases, with 13 bases between them. Germline loops: CDR1 LNHDA, CDR2 SQIVND (reference sequence). The CDR3 runs 16 residues. The CDR3 reads CASSIGLTGITGELFF. The CDR3 DNA reads as TGTGCCAGTAGTATAGGCCTTACAGGGATCACCGGGGAGCTGTTTTTT.

The chain couples TRBV5-1 to TRBJ2-3; D not certain. Trimming shortened V by 1 base and J by 0 bases, and 12 bases separated the two germline ends. Looked up from germline, CDR1 is SGHRS and CDR2 is YFSETQ. This CDR3 has 16 residues. The CDR3 region is CASSLNSIDSTDTQYF. CDR3 coding DNA: TGCGCCAGCAGCTTGAACTCCATTGATAGCACAGATACGCAGTATTTT. Variable domain in full (rest from reference TRBV5-1 and TRBJ2-3): KAGVTQTPRYLIKTRGQQVTLSCSPISGHRSVSWYQQTPGQGLQFLFEYFSETQRNKGNFPGRFSGRQFSNSRSEMNVSTLELGDSALYLCASSLNSIDSTDTQYFGPGTRLTVL.

This chain joins TRBV5-5 and TRBJ1-3; the match to TRBD1 covers 8 bases. Trimming cost V 4 bases and J 2 bases; bases outside gene matches: 5. Germline CDR1 is SGHKS and CDR2 is YYEKEE (reference sequence). The CDR3 runs to 15 residues. The CDR3 spells CASSRLGQAGNTIYF. CDR3 nucleotide sequence: TGTGCCAGCAGCCGCCTGGGACAGGCTGGAAACACCATATATTTT.

The V call is TRBV28, the J call TRBJ2-5; the D is unclear. V gave up 6 bases and J gave up 4 bases, with 6 bases separating them. Germline CDR1 is MDHEN and CDR2 is SYDVKM. The CDR3 totals 11 residues. The CDR3 region has the DNA TGTGCCAGCAGCCTGAGAGAGACCCAGTACTTC. Translating it yields CASSLRETQYF. The variable domain in full, with the rest retrieved from reference TRBV28 and TRBJ2-5, is DVKVTQSSRYLVKRTGEKVFLECVQDMDHENMFWYRQDPGLGLRLIYFSYDVKMKEKGDIPEGYSVSREKKERFSLILESASTNQTSMYLCASSLRETQYFGPGTRLLVL.

This rearrangement joins TRBV29-1 to TRBJ2-3; TRBD1 matches at 8 bases. Trimming at V came to 6 bases and at J to 4 bases, leaving 6 bases not matched to a gene. CDR3 length: 13 amino acids. CDR1 is SQVTM, CDR2 ANQGSEA, per germline. The CDR3 here is CSVRQGRSDTQYF. The CDR3 nucleotides are TGCAGCGTGCGACAGGGGAGATCAGATACGCAGTATTTT.

CDR3 protein: CASTPGSLNTEAFF. Written as DNA, the CDR3 is TGTGCCAGCACCCCAGGGTCTTTGAACACTGAAGCTTTCTTT. The chain is built from TRBV28 and TRBJ1-1, with a weak D call TRBD1 (5 bases). Trimming stripped 7 bases from V and 0 bases from J, with 12 bases between. The CDR3 runs 14 residues. The germline V gene has CDR1 MDHEN and CDR2 SYDVKM.

The V call is TRBV6-9, the J call TRBJ2-1; D gene ambiguous. This CDR3 spans 12 amino acids. V was pared by 0 bases and J by 9 bases, with 6 bases between. Germline V gene sequence: CDR1 MNHGY, CDR2 SVAAGI. The CDR3 sequence: CASSYSSSEQFF. The CDR3 DNA reads as TGTGCCAGCAGTTATTCGTCGTCTGAGCAGTTCTTC.

The J gene is TRBJ2-5, the V gene TRBV28; 8 bases match TRBD1. The germline gives CDR1 MDHEN, CDR2 SYDVKM. After removal of 3 bases from V and 5 bases from J, the junction contained 5 bases not matched to a gene. The CDR3 runs 14 residues. CDR3 nucleotides: TGTGCCAGCAGTTTCCCAGGGGGCCTGGAGACCCAGTACTTC. Its protein is CASSFPGGLETQYF.

This sequence joins TRBV5-4 and TRBJ1-2; D not resolved. The CDR3 has 15 residues. V was shortened by 0 bases and J by 0 bases, with 9 bases between the two germline ends. Germline V gene lookup returns CDR1 SGHNT and CDR2 YYREEE (reference sequence). CDR3 DNA sequence: TGTGCCAGCAGCTTGGGACACCGAACTAACTATGGCTACACCTTC. Its protein is CASSLGHRTNYGYTF.

The V gene is TRBV4-3, the J gene TRBJ2-1; 13 bases agree with TRBD2. The CDR3 covers 16 residues. V shed 0 bases and J 6 bases; nucleotides not matched to a gene: 2. CDR1 LGHNA and CDR2 YSLEER come from the germline V gene. The CDR3 region has the DNA TGCGCCAGCAGCCAAGAACTAGCGGGAGGGGGCAATGAGCAGTTCTTC. It is translated as CASSQELAGGGNEQFF.

This chain uses TRBV12-3 or TRBV12-4 with TRBJ2-2; weak D call: TRBD2 (6 bases). This CDR3 is 13 amino acids long. The V end lost 5 bases, the J end lost 5 bases, and 9 bases lay between the germline ends. The CDR3 DNA sequence: TGTGCCAGCAGTCGAGGACTAACCGGGGAGCTGTTTTTT. This sequence encodes CASSRGLTGELFF.

V gene TRBV19 combines with J gene TRBJ1-6, with TRBD1 matching 8 bases. Germline CDR1 and CDR2: LNHDA and SQIVND (reference sequence). The CDR3 runs 19 residues. Trimming removed 6 bases from V and 4 bases from J; junction bases left unmatched: 17. CDR3: CASSLNRGEPLAYNSPLHF. The CDR3 DNA sequence: TGTGCCAGTAGCCTAAACAGGGGGGAGCCCCTGGCTTATAATTCACCCCTCCACTTT.